What follows is one T cell receptor beta chain and its context. This clonotype has ten or more counts. Its antigen is currently not known. No clone much larger than this one lies a single base away; base qualities are absent. This sample was taken from a study of tumor-infiltrating lymphocytes in oesophageal squamous cell carcinoma (dated by TCRdb to 2016 to 2018). The receptor library was made with PCR. Sequencing relied on an Illumina HiSeq 2000. TCRdb trimmed the raw reads at Q25, called clones with MiXCR and kept productive beta chains. Each entry is one CDR3 protein sequence, shown with its most common DNA and genes. Present in this sample are 23,000 or so distinct CDR3 sequences, roughly 32% of which were seen just once. The ten most abundant clones make up roughly 19% of the sample. The germline V and J ends show losses of 5 bases and 1 base respectively, and no gene match explains 14 bases of the junction. The CDR3 numbers 19 residues from cysteine through phenylalanine. Only the CDR3 DNA is retained, 57 bases long and in frame from the first base. The germline V gene (reference sequence) provides CDR1 MNHEY and CDR2 SMNVEV.

Recombination linked TRBV27 to TRBJ2-1; a stretch of 10 junction bases matches TRBD2. The TCR sequence derives from a female donor with esophageal squamous cell carcinoma. The sample consisted of esophageal tumor tissue. The DNA sequence follows: TGTGCCAGCAGTCCGTACTTCGCTAGCGGGAGTGTGTCCTACAATGAGCAGTTCTTC. Translated, this gives CASSPYFASGSVSYNEQFF.